The T cell receptor (beta chain) described here comes from a study of blood T cell repertoires in COVID-19. This clone is a singleton in its sample. Method: immunoSEQ multiplex PCR; TCRdb's copy keeps in-frame clones and lacks some. The sample consists of some 290,000 clones, roughly 79% of them appearing once. V was pared by 5 bases and J by 1 base, with 11 bases between. The germline V gene encodes CDR1 SGHVS and CDR2 FNYEAQ. The CDR3 runs to 14 residues. The sample consisted of peripheral blood. This sequence was found in a woman aged 60-75 years with active or convalescent COVID-19. The rearrangement uses TRBV7-6 and TRBJ1-1, with D possibly being TRBD1 (5 bases). CDR3 nucleotides: TGTGCCAGCAGCGTACAGGCCACGAACACTGAAGCTTTCTTT. It translates to CASSVQATNTEAFF.